The entry below describes one T cell receptor beta chain. Germline V CDR1 and CDR2: SGHRS, YFSETQ. The CDR3 is made up of 12 amino acids. V gave up 7 bases and J gave up 7 bases, with 11 bases separating them. The data are from a study of cytomegalovirus exposure and HLA in healthy donors. The PCR was carried out with 60 Vbeta primers and 13 Jbeta primers. Assay used: immunoSEQ multiplex PCR; TCRdb lists only in-frame clones, some missing. The sample lists about 130,000 clones, around three quarters seen once, with about 5.3% in the top ten. Sequenced material: PBMCs. The origin of this receptor is a man aged 30 to 39 in good health and CMV-seronegative. The gene calls are TRBV5-1 and TRBJ2-2, with D perhaps matching TRBD1 (6 bases). DNA of the CDR3: TGCGCCAGCGCAGGGGATCACGGGGAGCTGTTTTTT. It codes for CASAGDHGELFF.